This TCR beta chain was captured in a study of cytomegalovirus exposure and HLA in healthy donors. Study-wide points: In an earlier analysis, in roughly 580 donors, most V segments appeared productive either ~90% or ~30% of the time. The listing of approximately 160 TCR beta chains classed them as cytomegalovirus-associated. Sequencing likely produced, as an artifact, a cluster of highly shared sequence variants. An analysis that was carried out later associated approximately 15,000 TCR beta sequences with HLA alleles at 0.05 false discovery rate.

There are 17 residues in the CDR3. Germline trimming cut 0 bases from V and 2 bases from J; bases unmatched to any gene: 9. CDR1 is SGHRS and CDR2 is YFSETQ in the germline V gene. Concerning this clone: Antigen specificity is unknown.

The PCR contained 60 Vbeta and 13 Jbeta primers. Clones were sequenced by immunoSEQ multiplex PCR, and TCRdb holds only the in-frame ones, with some missing. This sample has approximately 110,000 clones, with 73% found just once. Sequenced: PBMCs. This receptor was taken from a woman in her forties in good health and CMV-seronegative. The chain employs TRBV5-1 and TRBJ2-3, with 7 positions matching TRBD2. The CDR3 nucleotides read TGCGCCAGCAGCTTGGCCAAGGCTAGCGGACACACAGATACGCAGTATTTT. This encodes CASSLAKASGHTDTQYF.